This TCR beta chain appears in the sequencing data of a study of T-cell reconstitution after alpha-beta-depleted transplantation in children. Findings and caveats of the study: After one year, T-cell counts and TCRbeta diversity mostly came from new T cells. After transplant, high TCRbeta diversity at day 60 in some patients arose from surviving recipient T cells and thymic progenitors. Alpha-beta T cells about two months after transplant reportedly derived from several hundred expanded graft clones.

Unique molecular identifiers were built into the TCRbeta library. Via MiXCR, TCRdb re-called the PCR reads, giving one row per CDR3 protein. The table includes around 6,700 distinct CDR3 sequences, 16% detected once. As to this clonotype: Antigen unknown.

CDR1 is MNHNS and CDR2 is SASEGT in the germline V gene. There are 10 residues in the CDR3. The V gene lost 8 bases and the J gene lost 4 bases, with 6 bases spanning the gap. The material was PBMCs, obtained before TCRalphabeta/CD19-depleted stem cell transplant. The rearrangement uses TRBV6-1 and TRBJ2-7; D uncertain. The source is a boy aged 2 to 9 with acute lymphoblastic leukemia, due to receive a stem cell transplant. In nucleotides, the CDR3 is TGTGCCAGCCTGTTTTACGAGCAGTACTTC. Amino acid sequence: CASLFYEQYF.